The 22 T cell receptor beta chains presented below share a single source sample, sequenced in a study of blood T cell repertoires in COVID-19. Assay: immunoSEQ multiplex PCR; the TCRdb copy retains only in-frame clones and omits some. The repertoire holds 250,000 to 350,000 clones, with 80% to 90% as singletons. Sequencing input: PBMCs or T cells enriched from blood (not recorded which). These receptors all stem from a woman in her 30s who had recovered from COVID-19.

The V call is TRBV5-6, the J call TRBJ2-3; weak D call: TRBD2 (6 bases). Trimming shortened V by 0 bases and J by 1 base, and 12 bases separated the two germline ends. Germline assignment: CDR1 SGHDT and CDR2 YYEEEE. The CDR3 consists of 16 residues. CDR3 bases: TGTGCCAGCAGCTTGGCCACGGAGGGCGGCACAGATACGCAGTATTTT. Encoded protein: CASSLATEGGTDTQYF.

This clone was counted between two and nine times. This chain uses TRBV6-4 with TRBJ2-3, with 9 bases aligning to TRBD2. This CDR3 comprises 16 residues. The germline V gene has CDR1 MRHNA and CDR2 SNTAGT. With V trimmed by 3 bases and J by 2 bases, 6 bases remained unmatched. CDR3 DNA: TGTGCCAGCAGTGATCAGGCGGGAGGGCCCACAGATACGCAGTATTTT. Its translation is CASSDQAGGPTDTQYF.

This clone showed up just once. The rearrangement links TRBV24-1 to TRBJ1-2, with 8 nucleotides matching TRBD1. The CDR3 runs to 13 residues. The germline CDR1 and CDR2 sequences are KGHDR and SFDVKD. Trimming removed 5 bases from V and 4 bases from J; junction bases left unmatched: 2. CDR3: CATSAGQGYGYTF. The CDR3 DNA reads TGTGCCACCAGTGCTGGACAGGGCTATGGCTACACCTTC.

This sequence joins TRBV3-1 (or the pseudogene TRBV3-2) and TRBJ2-2; D might be TRBD2 (5 bases). V lost 4 bases, J lost 0 bases, and 9 bases lay in between. The CDR3 consists of 15 residues. Germline CDR1 LGHDT, CDR2 YNNKEL (reference sequence). CDR3 amino acids: CASSRTETNTGELFF. The CDR3 nucleotides are TGTGCCAGCAGCCGGACTGAAACGAACACCGGGGAGCTGTTTTTT.

The chain couples TRBV6-5 to TRBJ1-1; D perhaps matches TRBD1 (6 bases). The CDR3 is made up of 15 amino acids. Germline V lookup: CDR1 MNHEY, CDR2 SVGAGI. Trimming removed 2 bases from V and 4 bases from J, with 14 bases in between. The CDR3 DNA follows: TGTGCCAGCAGTTACGGTCCAGGGGCCTCCACTGAAGCTTTCTTT. Its protein is CASSYGPGASTEAFF.

J is TRBJ2-7 and V is TRBV11-2, with D unresolved. CDR3 size: 12 residues. The V and J ends lost 3 bases and 6 bases respectively, with 9 bases between them. Per the germline V gene, CDR1 is SGHAT and CDR2 is FQNNGV. The CDR3 nucleotides are TGTGCCAGCAGCTTTACTACTCTCGAGCAGTACTTC. The encoded protein is CASSFTTLEQYF.

The chain has TRBV7-2 and TRBJ2-4, with 7 bases fitting TRBD2. CDR1 is SGHTA, CDR2 FQGNSA, per germline. V dropped 7 bases and J dropped 3; count of bases not matched to a gene: 6. The CDR3 has 14 residues. CDR3 DNA: TGTGCCAGCAAACGGGGGGACGGCAAAAACATTCAGTACTTC. Its translation: CASKRGDGKNIQYF.

The chain couples TRBV18 to TRBJ1-1; the D is unclear. V lost 8 bases and J 1 base, leaving 14 bases between the germline ends. There are 14 residues in the CDR3. Germline-derived CDR1 and CDR2 are KGHSH and LQKENI. CDR3 DNA sequence: TGTGCCAGCACGACCACTACGGAGAACACTGAAGCTTTCTTT. Translation: CASTTTTENTEAFF.

This clone has a single count. The rearrangement links TRBV5-1 to TRBJ1-2; possibly TRBD1 for D (6 bases). The germline V gene has CDR1 SGHRS and CDR2 YFSETQ. V shed 0 bases and J shed 1 base, with 13 bases lying between them. The CDR3 contains 16 residues. The CDR3 is CASSLGQAKNNYGYTF. DNA of the CDR3: TGCGCCAGCAGCTTGGGACAGGCGAAGAATAACTATGGCTACACCTTC. Based on the CDR3 plus reference TRBV5-1 and TRBJ1-2, the full variable domain is KAGVTQTPRYLIKTRGQQVTLSCSPISGHRSVSWYQQTPGQGLQFLFEYFSETQRNKGNFPGRFSGRQFSNSRSEMNVSTLELGDSALYLCASSLGQAKNNYGYTFGSGTRLTVV.

CDR3 nucleotide sequence: TGTGCCAGCAGCTTACAAGGGGGGGGGCCCCAGCATTTT. This sequence encodes CASSLQGGGPQHF. The rearrangement joins TRBV7-2 to TRBJ1-5; D might be TRBD1 (6 bases). CDR3 length: 13 amino acids. The germline CDR1 and CDR2 sequences are SGHTA and FQGNSA. The V end was cut by 2 bases, the J end by 9 bases, with 11 bases between.

The CDR3 loop reads CASSVRGGVYNEQFF. For the CDR3, the DNA is TGTGCCAGTAGTGTCAGGGGAGGGGTTTACAATGAGCAGTTCTTC. The chain recombines TRBV19 with TRBJ2-1; maybe TRBD2 (7 bases). V was pared by 5 bases and J by 4 bases, with 15 bases between. Looked up from germline, CDR1 is LNHDA and CDR2 is SQIVND (reference sequence). This CDR3 is 15 amino acids long.

The chain recombines TRBV7-9 with TRBJ1-4; 9 bases line up with TRBD1. From germline, CDR1 is SEHNR and CDR2 FQNEAQ (reference sequence). This CDR3 is built from 18 residues. The V and J ends lost 4 bases and 1 base, in that order; junction bases with no gene match: 10. In DNA form, the CDR3 reads TGTGCCAGCAGCTCCGGGACAGGGTCAGGAGGAACTAATGAAAAACTGTTTTTT. This translates into CASSSGTGSGGTNEKLFF.

The chain is built from TRBV7-2 and TRBJ1-4; TRBD1 aligns across 12 bases. Germline assignment: CDR1 SGHTA and CDR2 FQGNSA. V lost 6 bases and J lost 6; bases outside the gene matches: 5. This CDR3 spans 15 amino acids. The CDR3 bases are TGTGCCAGCAGTTGGGACAGGGGGCTGGATGAAAAACTGTTTTTT. This codes for CASSWDRGLDEKLFF.

The chain carries TRBV28 and TRBJ1-5, with D possibly TRBD1 on 6 matching bases. Germline loops: CDR1 MDHEN, CDR2 SYDVKM. CDR3 length: 14 amino acids. V shed 5 bases and J shed 8 bases, with 16 bases lying between them. Written as DNA, the CDR3 is TGTGCCAGCAGTCCTGGGGGCTCGGTAGAGCCCCAGCATTTT. Its translation is CASSPGGSVEPQHF.

This clone was recorded a few times. V usage is TRBV27 and J usage is TRBJ2-1, with TRBD2 matching 10 bases. V dropped 3 bases and J dropped 6; count of bases not matched to a gene: 2. The CDR3 extends over 14 amino acids. Germline-derived CDR1 and CDR2 are MNHEY and SMNVEV (reference sequence). The CDR3 protein is CASSFLAGANEQFF. The CDR3 bases are TGTGCCAGCAGTTTCCTAGCGGGAGCCAATGAGCAGTTCTTC.

The chain joins TRBV18 to TRBJ2-3; no clear D gene. Per the germline V gene, CDR1 is KGHSH and CDR2 is LQKENI. This CDR3 has 15 residues. The V end lost 3 bases, the J end lost 1 base, and 11 bases lay between the germline ends. CDR3 sequence: CASSPYRRGTDTQYF. The DNA for the CDR3 is TGTGCCAGCTCACCCTATCGTCGAGGCACAGATACGCAGTATTTT.

The rearrangement uses TRBV30 and TRBJ1-4; possibly TRBD1 for D (5 bases). The germline CDR1 and CDR2 sequences are GTSNPN and SVGIG (reference sequence). Trimming shortened V by 2 bases and J by 2 bases, and 12 bases separated the two germline ends. The CDR3 covers 15 residues. CDR3 protein: CAWSPGAATNEKLFF. CDR3 nucleotides: TGTGCCTGGAGTCCTGGGGCAGCTACTAATGAAAAACTGTTTTTT.

The chain is built from TRBV27 and TRBJ1-1; 7 positions agree with TRBD1. The CDR3 runs to 18 residues. J was trimmed by 1 base and V by 4 bases; bases with no gene match: 15. Germline CDR1 reads MNHEY; CDR2 reads SMNVEV (reference sequence). CDR3 DNA sequence: TGTGCCAGCAGTTCGGACGGACAGGCAGCCCCGCCGAACACTGAAGCTTTCTTT. It encodes CASSSDGQAAPPNTEAFF.

The J gene is TRBJ1-6, the V gene TRBV19; TRBD1 might be the D (5 bases). In germline, CDR1 is LNHDA, CDR2 SQIVND (reference sequence). The V end was cut by 5 bases, the J end by 7 bases, with 18 bases between. This CDR3 region has 16 residues. The CDR3 sequence: CASSPLSQGRNSPLHF. The CDR3 coding sequence is TGTGCCAGTAGTCCCCTCAGCCAGGGAAGAAATTCACCCCTCCACTTT.

DNA of the CDR3: TGCGCCAGAACGGGACAGGAACAAGAGACCCAGTACTTC. Its protein is CARTGQEQETQYF. This rearrangement joins TRBV23-1 to TRBJ2-5, with 8 positions matching TRBD1. TRBV23-1 is placed among ORFs of uncertain function. The CDR3 has 13 amino acids. Trimming cost V 9 bases and J 2 bases; bases outside gene matches: 5.

This chain uses TRBV15 with TRBJ1-5; 9 nucleotides agree with TRBD1. CDR1 and CDR2 (germline): LNHNV, YYDKDF (reference sequence). The CDR3 is 15 residues long. J was trimmed by 5 bases and V by 3 bases; bases with no gene match: 5. The CDR3 reads CATSSDRGADQPQHF. The CDR3 coding sequence is TGTGCCACCAGCAGTGACAGGGGGGCCGATCAGCCCCAGCATTTT.

CDR3 nucleotides: TGCGCCAGCAGCTTGGAGGAGGGACTAGCGGGATTTCGGCGACCCTTAAACAATGAGCAGTTCTTC. Its protein is CASSLEEGLAGFRRPLNNEQFF. The V and J genes are TRBV5-1 and TRBJ2-1; 13 nucleotides agree with TRBD2. CDR3 length equals 22 residues. The V gene end was trimmed by 0 bases and the J gene end by 5 bases; junction bases not matched to a gene: 20. In germline, CDR1 is SGHRS, CDR2 YFSETQ. Full variable domain (missing parts from reference TRBV5-1 and TRBJ2-1): KAGVTQTPRYLIKTRGQQVTLSCSPISGHRSVSWYQQTPGQGLQFLFEYFSETQRNKGNFPGRFSGRQFSNSRSEMNVSTLELGDSALYLCASSLEEGLAGFRRPLNNEQFFGPGTRLTVL.